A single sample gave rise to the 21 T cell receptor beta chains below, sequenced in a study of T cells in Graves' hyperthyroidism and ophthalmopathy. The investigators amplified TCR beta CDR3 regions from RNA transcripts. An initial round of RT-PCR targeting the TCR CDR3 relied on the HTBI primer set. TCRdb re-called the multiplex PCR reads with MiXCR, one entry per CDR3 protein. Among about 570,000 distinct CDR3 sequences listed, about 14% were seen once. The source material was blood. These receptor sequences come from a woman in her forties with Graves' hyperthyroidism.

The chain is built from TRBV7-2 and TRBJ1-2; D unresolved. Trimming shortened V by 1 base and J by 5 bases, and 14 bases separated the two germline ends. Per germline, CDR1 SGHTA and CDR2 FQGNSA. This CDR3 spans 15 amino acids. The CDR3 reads CASSLGVEFGYGYTF. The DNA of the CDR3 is TGTGCCAGCAGCTTAGGAGTGGAGTTTGGGTATGGCTACACCTTC.

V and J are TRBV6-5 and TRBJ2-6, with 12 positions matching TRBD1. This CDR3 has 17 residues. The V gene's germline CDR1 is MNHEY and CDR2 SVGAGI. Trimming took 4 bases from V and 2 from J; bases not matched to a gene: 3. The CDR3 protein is CASSSGTGGPGANVLTF. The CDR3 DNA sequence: TGTGCCAGCAGTTCCGGGACAGGGGGCCCTGGGGCCAACGTCCTGACTTTC.

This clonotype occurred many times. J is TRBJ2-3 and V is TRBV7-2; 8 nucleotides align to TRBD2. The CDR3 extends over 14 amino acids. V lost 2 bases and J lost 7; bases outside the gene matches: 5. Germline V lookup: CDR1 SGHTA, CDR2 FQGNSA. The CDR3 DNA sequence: TGTGCCAGCAGCTTATCGGGAGGGGCCTATACGCAGTATTTT. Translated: CASSLSGGAYTQYF.

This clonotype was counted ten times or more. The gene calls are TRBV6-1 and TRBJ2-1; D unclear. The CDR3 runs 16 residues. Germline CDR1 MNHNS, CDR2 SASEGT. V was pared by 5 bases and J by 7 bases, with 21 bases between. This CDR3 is CASSPPPGRDRNEQFF. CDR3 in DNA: TGTGCCAGCAGTCCCCCCCCGGGTCGCGATAGGAATGAGCAGTTCTTC.

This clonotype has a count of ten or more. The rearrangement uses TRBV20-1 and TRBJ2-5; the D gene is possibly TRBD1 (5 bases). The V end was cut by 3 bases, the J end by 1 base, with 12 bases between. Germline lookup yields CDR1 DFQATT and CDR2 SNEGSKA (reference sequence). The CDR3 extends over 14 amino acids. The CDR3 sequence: CSASVLGAQETQYF. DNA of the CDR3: TGCAGTGCTAGTGTTCTAGGGGCCCAAGAGACCCAGTACTTC.

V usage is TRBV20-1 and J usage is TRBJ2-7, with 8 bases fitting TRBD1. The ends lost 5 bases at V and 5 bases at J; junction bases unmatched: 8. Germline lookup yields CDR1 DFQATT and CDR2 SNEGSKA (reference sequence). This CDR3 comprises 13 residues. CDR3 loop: CSALSDRADEQYF. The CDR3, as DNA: TGCAGTGCTCTCTCGGACAGGGCTGACGAGCAGTACTTC.

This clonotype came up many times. The CDR3 loop is CSVDGDRGTDTQYF. The CDR3 nucleotides are TGCAGCGTTGACGGGGACCGAGGCACAGATACGCAGTATTTT. V is TRBV29-1 and J is TRBJ2-3, with D possibly being TRBD1 or TRBD2 (5 bases each). The CDR3 is 14 residues long. From germline, CDR1 is SQVTM and CDR2 ANQGSEA. Between the trimmed V and J ends, which lost 3 bases and 1 base, there was a span of 11 bases.

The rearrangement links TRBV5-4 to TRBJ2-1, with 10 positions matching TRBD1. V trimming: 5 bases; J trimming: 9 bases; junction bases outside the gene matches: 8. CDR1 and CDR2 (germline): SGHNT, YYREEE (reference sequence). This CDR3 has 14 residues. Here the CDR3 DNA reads TGTGCCAGCAGGCGGGACAGGGGCTCGGGTGAGCAGTTCTTC. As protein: CASRRDRGSGEQFF. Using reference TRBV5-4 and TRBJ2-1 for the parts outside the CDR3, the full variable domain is ETGVTQSPTHLIKTRGQQVTLRCSSQSGHNTVSWYQQALGQGPQFIFQYYREEENGRGNFPPRFSGLQFPNYSSELNVNALELDDSALYLCASRRDRGSGEQFFGPGTRLTVL.

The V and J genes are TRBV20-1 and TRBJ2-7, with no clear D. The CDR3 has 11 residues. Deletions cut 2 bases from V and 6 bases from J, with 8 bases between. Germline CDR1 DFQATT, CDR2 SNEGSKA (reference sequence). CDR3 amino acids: CSARSGFEQYF. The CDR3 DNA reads TGCAGTGCTAGATCTGGCTTCGAGCAGTACTTC.

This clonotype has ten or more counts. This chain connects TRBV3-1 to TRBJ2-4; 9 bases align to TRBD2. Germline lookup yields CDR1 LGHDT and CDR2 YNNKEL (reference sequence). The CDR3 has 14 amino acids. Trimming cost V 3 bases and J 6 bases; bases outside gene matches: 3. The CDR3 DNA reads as TGTGCCAGCAGCCAGCAACTAGCGGGAAACATTCAGTACTTC. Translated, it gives CASSQQLAGNIQYF.

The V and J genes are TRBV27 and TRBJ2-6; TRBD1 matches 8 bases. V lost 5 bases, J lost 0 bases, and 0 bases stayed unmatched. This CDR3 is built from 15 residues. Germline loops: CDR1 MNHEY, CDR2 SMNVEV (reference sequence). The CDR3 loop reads CASSTGGSGANVLTF. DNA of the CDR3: TGTGCCAGCAGTACAGGGGGCTCTGGGGCCAACGTCCTGACTTTC.

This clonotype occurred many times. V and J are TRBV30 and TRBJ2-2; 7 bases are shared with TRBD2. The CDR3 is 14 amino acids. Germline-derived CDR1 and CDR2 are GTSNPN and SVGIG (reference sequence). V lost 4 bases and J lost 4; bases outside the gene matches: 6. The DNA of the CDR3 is TGTGCCTGGACGGGGGGTTCCGGCACCGGGGAGCTGTTTTTT. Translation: CAWTGGSGTGELFF.

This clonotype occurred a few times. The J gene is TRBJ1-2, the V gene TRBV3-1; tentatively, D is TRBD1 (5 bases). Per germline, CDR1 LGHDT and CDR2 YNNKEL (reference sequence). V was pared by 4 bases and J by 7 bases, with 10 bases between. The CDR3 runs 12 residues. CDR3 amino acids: CASSLRTLGYTF. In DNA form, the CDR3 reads TGTGCCAGCAGCCTCCGGACACTTGGCTACACCTTC.

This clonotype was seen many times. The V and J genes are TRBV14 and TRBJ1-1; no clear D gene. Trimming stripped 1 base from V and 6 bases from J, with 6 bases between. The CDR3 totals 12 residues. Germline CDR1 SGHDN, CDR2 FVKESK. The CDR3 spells CASSQVLAEAFF. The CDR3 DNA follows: TGTGCCAGCAGCCAAGTGCTGGCTGAAGCTTTCTTT.

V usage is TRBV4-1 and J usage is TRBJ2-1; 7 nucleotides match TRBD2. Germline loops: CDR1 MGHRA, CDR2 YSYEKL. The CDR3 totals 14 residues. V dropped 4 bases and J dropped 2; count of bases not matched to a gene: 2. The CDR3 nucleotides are TGCGCCAGCAGCCCGAGCGGGGCCTACAATGAGCAGTTCTTC. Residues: CASSPSGAYNEQFF.

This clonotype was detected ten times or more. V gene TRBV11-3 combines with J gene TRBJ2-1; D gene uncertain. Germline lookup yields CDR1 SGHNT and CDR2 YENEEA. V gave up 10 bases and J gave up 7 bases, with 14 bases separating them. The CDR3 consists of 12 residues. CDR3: CATEAPVNEQFF. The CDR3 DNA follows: TGTGCCACTGAGGCTCCCGTGAATGAGCAGTTCTTC.

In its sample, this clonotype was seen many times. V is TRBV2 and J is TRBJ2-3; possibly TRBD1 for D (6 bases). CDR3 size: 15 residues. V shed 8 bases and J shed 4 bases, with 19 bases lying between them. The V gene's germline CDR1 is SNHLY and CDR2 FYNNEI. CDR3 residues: CASGKDGQGSDTQYF. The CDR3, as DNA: TGTGCCAGCGGTAAAGATGGGCAGGGGTCAGATACGCAGTATTTT.

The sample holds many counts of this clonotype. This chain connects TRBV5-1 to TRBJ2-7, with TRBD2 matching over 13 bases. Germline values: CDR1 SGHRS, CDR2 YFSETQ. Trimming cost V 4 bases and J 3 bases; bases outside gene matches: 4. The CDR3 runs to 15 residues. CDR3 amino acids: CASSTGTSGIYEQYF. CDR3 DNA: TGCGCCAGCAGCACGGGGACTAGCGGGATCTACGAGCAGTACTTC.

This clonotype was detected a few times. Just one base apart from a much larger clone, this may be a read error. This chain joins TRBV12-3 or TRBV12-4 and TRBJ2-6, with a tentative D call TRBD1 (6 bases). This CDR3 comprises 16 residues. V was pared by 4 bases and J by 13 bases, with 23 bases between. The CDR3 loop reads CASSSALPGTTGVLTF. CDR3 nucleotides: TGTGCCAGCAGTTCAGCCCTCCCCGGGACAACCGGGGTCCTGACTTTC.

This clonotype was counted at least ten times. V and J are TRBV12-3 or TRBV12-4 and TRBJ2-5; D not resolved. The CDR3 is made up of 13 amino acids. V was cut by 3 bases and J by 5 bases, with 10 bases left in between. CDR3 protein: CASSFSERETQYF. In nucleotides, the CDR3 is TGTGCCAGCAGTTTCTCCGAGAGGGAGACCCAGTACTTC.

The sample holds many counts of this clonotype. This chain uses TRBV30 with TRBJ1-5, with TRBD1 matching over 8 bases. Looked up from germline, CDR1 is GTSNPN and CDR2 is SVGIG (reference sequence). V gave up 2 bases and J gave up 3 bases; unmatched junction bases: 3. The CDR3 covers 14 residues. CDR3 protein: CAWSRTGNNQPQHF. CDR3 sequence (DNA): TGTGCCTGGAGTAGGACAGGGAACAATCAGCCCCAGCATTTT.